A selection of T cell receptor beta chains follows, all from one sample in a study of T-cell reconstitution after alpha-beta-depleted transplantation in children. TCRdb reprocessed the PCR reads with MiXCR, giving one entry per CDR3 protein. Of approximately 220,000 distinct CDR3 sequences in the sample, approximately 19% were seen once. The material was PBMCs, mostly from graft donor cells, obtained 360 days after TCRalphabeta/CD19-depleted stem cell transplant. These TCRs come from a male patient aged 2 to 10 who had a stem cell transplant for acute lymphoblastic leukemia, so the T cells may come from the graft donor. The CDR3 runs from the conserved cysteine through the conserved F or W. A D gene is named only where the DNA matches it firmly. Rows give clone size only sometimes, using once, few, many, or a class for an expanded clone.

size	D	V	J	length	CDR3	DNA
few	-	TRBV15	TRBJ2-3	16	CATSLFPDRSTDTQYF	TGTGCCACCAGCTTATTCCCGGACCGTTCCACAGATACGCAGTATTTT
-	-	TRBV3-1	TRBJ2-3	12	CASSSGPGTQYF	TGTGCCAGCAGCTCCGGTCCAGGTACGCAGTATTTT
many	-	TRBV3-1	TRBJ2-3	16	CASSQESLGLTDTQYF	TGTGCCAGCAGCCAAGAGTCACTAGGTCTCACAGATACGCAGTATTTT
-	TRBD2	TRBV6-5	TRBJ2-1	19	CASSYSGLAGPHSYNEQFF	TGTGCCAGCAGTTACTCGGGACTAGCGGGGCCACACTCCTACAATGAGCAGTTCTTC
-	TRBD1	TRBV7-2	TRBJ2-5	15	CASSLEKGAFETQYF	TGTGCCAGCAGCTTGGAGAAGGGGGCGTTTGAGACCCAGTACTTC
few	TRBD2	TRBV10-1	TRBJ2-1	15	CASRPGLAGDNEQFF	TGCGCCAGCAGACCGGGACTAGCGGGGGACAATGAGCAGTTCTTC
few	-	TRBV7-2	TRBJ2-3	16	CASSLGGSGGTDTQYF	TGTGCCAGCAGCTTAGGTGGGAGCGGCGGCACAGATACGCAGTATTTT
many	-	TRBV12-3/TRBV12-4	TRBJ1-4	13	CASSLQIGEKLFF	TGTGCCAGCAGTTTACAGATAGGCGAAAAACTGTTTTTT
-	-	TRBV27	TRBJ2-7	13	CASRRINSYEQYF	TGTGCCAGCAGACGTATTAACTCCTACGAGCAGTACTTC
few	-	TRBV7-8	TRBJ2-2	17	CASSLELSGFNTGELFF	TGTGCCAGCAGCTTAGAATTATCAGGGTTTAACACCGGGGAGCTGTTTTTT
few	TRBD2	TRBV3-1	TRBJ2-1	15	CASSQVGLVSAEQFF	TGTGCCAGCAGCCAAGTGGGACTAGTTTCGGCTGAGCAGTTCTTC
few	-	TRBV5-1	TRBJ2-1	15	CASSLGRSEYNEQFF	TGCGCCAGCAGCTTGGGTCGCTCAGAATACAATGAGCAGTTCTTC
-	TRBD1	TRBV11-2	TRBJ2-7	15	CASSPGQASDYEQYF	TGTGCCAGCAGCCCGGGACAGGCTAGTGACTACGAGCAGTACTTC
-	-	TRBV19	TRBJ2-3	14	CATREDPSTDTQYF	TGTGCCACCAGAGAAGACCCTAGCACAGATACGCAGTATTTT
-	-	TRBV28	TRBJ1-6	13	CASSLFKGSPLHF	TGTGCCAGCAGTTTATTCAAGGGGTCACCCCTCCACTTT
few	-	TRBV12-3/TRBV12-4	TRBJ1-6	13	CASSPGGNSPLHF	TGTGCCAGCAGCCCCGGGGGGAATTCACCCCTCCACTTT
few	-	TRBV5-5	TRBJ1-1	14	CASSLWNSGTEAFF	TGTGCCAGCAGCTTGTGGAACTCTGGTACTGAAGCTTTCTTT
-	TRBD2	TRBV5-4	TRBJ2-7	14	CASSPGTNSYEQYF	TGTGCCAGCAGCCCCGGGACTAATAGCTACGAGCAGTACTTC
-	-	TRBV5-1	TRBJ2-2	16	CASSAPSGRTTGELFF	TGCGCCAGCAGCGCGCCGAGTGGGCGAACGACCGGGGAGCTGTTTTTT
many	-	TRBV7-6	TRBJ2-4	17	CASSLAIGELAKNIQYF	TGTGCCAGCAGCTTAGCGATCGGGGAGCTAGCCAAAAACATTCAGTACTTC
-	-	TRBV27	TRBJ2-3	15	CASSLGWSRTDTQYF	TGTGCCAGCAGTTTAGGCTGGTCGCGCACAGATACGCAGTATTTT
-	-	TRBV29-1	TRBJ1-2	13	CSVEGPQGGGYTF	TGCAGCGTTGAGGGCCCCCAGGGAGGTGGCTACACCTTC
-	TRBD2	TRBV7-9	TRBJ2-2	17	CASSSRTSGANTGELFF	TGTGCCAGCAGTTCCCGGACTAGCGGGGCGAACACCGGGGAGCTGTTTTTT
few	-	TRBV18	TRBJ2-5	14	CASSPGSWEETQYF	TGTGCCAGCTCACCCGGTTCATGGGAGGAGACCCAGTACTTC
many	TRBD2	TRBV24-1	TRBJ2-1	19	CATSGVWLAGDNSYNEQFF	TGTGCCACCTCTGGCGTTTGGCTAGCGGGGGACAACTCCTACAATGAGCAGTTCTTC
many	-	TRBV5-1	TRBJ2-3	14	CASSLGGPSDTQYF	TGCGCCAGCAGCTTGGGAGGACCTTCAGATACGCAGTATTTT
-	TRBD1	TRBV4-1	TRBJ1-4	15	CASSPRQGVNEKLFF	TGCGCCAGCAGCCCCAGACAGGGGGTTAACGAAAAACTGTTTTTT
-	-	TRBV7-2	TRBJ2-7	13	CASSTLNLYEQYF	TGTGCCAGCAGCACCCTTAACTTATACGAGCAGTACTTC
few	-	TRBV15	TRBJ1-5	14	CATSSRSGGRPQHF	TGTGCCACCAGCAGCCGCTCGGGGGGGAGGCCCCAGCATTTT
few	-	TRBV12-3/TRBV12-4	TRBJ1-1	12	CASRQVWSEAFF	TGTGCCAGCAGGCAAGTTTGGTCTGAAGCTTTCTTT
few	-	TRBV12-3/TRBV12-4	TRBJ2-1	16	CASSFRLGGGANEQFF	TGTGCCAGCAGTTTCAGGCTGGGGGGGGGCGCCAATGAGCAGTTCTTC
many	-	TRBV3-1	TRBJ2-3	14	CASSAGTLTDTQYF	TGTGCCAGCAGCGCTGGGACCCTCACAGATACGCAGTATTTT
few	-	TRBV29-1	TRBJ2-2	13	CSVGSPNTGELFF	TGCAGCGTGGGGAGCCCGAACACCGGGGAGCTGTTTTTT
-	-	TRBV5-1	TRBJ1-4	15	CASSPSGSANEKLFF	TGCGCCAGCAGCCCCTCCGGGTCAGCTAATGAAAAACTGTTTTTT
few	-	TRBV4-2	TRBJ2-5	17	CASSQENPTRSQETQYF	TGTGCCAGCAGCCAAGAAAATCCAACTAGATCTCAAGAGACCCAGTACTTC
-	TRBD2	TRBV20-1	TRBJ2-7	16	CSAPHIVREGPYEQYF	TGCAGTGCTCCCCATATAGTGCGGGAGGGCCCCTACGAGCAGTACTTC
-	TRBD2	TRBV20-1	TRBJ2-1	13	CSGSTSGGYEQFF	TGCAGTGGTTCGACTAGCGGGGGCTATGAGCAGTTCTTC
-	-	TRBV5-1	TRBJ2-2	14	CASSFRSADGELFF	TGCGCCAGCAGCTTCAGATCAGCGGACGGGGAGCTGTTTTTT
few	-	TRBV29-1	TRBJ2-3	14	CSVVDRGNTDTQYF	TGCAGCGTTGTTGACCGGGGGAACACAGATACGCAGTATTTT
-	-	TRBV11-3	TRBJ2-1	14	CASSLNRAGNEQFF	TGTGCCAGCAGCTTAAATCGCGCGGGCAATGAGCAGTTCTTC
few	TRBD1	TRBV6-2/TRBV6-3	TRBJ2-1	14	CASSYGDREREQFF	TGTGCCAGCAGTTATGGGGACAGGGAGCGGGAGCAGTTCTTC
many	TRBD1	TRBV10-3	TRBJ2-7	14	CAIRSGTGGDEQYF	TGTGCCATCAGATCCGGGACAGGGGGCGACGAGCAGTACTTC
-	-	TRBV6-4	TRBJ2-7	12	CAISGGPHEQYF	TGTGCCATTTCTGGGGGTCCCCACGAGCAGTACTTC
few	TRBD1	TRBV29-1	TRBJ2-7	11	CSVTGYNEQYF	TGCAGCGTGACAGGGTATAACGAGCAGTACTTC
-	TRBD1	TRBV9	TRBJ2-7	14	CASSPTGLLYEQYF	TGTGCCAGCAGCCCGACAGGGCTACTCTACGAGCAGTACTTC
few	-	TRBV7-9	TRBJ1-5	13	CASSGNSNQPQHF	TGTGCCAGCAGTGGGAATAGCAATCAGCCCCAGCATTTT
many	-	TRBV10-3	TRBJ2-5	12	CAISDPLETQYF	TGTGCCATCAGTGATCCACTAGAGACCCAGTACTTC
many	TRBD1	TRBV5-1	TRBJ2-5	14	CASSSGQGRETQYF	TGCGCCAGCAGCTCCGGACAGGGAAGGGAGACCCAGTACTTC
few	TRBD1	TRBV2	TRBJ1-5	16	CASTTDRATLNQPQHF	TGTGCCAGCACCACGGACAGGGCTACCTTGAATCAGCCCCAGCATTTT
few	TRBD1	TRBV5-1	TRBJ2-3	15	CASRGQGISTDTQYF	TGCGCCAGCAGAGGACAGGGGATTAGCACAGATACGCAGTATTTT
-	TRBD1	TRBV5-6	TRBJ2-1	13	CASSEQGGVVQFF	TGTGCCAGCAGCGAACAGGGGGGAGTTGTGCAGTTCTTC
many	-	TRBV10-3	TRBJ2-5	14	CAISDSGLRETQYF	TGTGCCATCAGTGATAGCGGCCTGCGAGAGACCCAGTACTTC